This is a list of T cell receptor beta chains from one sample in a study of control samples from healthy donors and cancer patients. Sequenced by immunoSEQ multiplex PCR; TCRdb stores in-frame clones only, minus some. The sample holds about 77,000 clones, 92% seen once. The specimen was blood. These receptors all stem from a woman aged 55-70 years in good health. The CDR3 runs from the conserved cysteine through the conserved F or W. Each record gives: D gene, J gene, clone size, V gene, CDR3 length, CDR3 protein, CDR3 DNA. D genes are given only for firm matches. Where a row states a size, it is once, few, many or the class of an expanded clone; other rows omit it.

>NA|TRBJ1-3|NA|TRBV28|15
CASSAGGGTGNTIYF
TGTGCCAGCAGTGCCGGGGGGGGGACTGGAAACACCATATATTTT
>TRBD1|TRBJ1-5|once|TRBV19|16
CASSPRQGRGNQPQHF
TGTGCCAGTAGTCCAAGACAGGGCCGGGGCAATCAGCCCCAGCATTTT
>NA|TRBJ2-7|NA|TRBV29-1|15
CSVSLRGIETYEQYF
TGCAGCGTTTCCCTTCGGGGGATTGAAACCTACGAGCAGTACTTC
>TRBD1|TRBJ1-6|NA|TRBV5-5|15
CASSSQGGFDSPLHF
TGTGCCAGCAGCTCCCAGGGGGGGTTTGATTCACCCCTCCACTTT
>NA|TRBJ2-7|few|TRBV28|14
CASSPPGARDEQYF
TGTGCCAGCAGTCCCCCGGGGGCTAGGGACGAGCAGTACTTC
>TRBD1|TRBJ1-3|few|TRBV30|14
CAWKDRVEGNTIYF
TGTGCCTGGAAAGACAGGGTAGAAGGAAACACCATATATTTT
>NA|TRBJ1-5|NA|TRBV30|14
CAWSSFGGNQPQHF
TGTGCCTGGAGTTCCTTTGGGGGCAATCAGCCCCAGCATTTT
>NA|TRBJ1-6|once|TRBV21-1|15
CASSKKEGGDSPLHF
TGTGCCAGCAGCAAAAAGGAAGGAGGTGATTCACCCCTCCACTTT
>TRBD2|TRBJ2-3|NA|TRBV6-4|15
CASSDPGLGTDTQYF
TGTGCCAGCAGTGACCCGGGACTAGGCACAGATACGCAGTATTTT
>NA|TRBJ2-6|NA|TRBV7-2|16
CASSLLLSSGANVLTF
TGTGCCAGCAGCCTTTTGCTCTCATCTGGGGCCAACGTCCTGACTTTC
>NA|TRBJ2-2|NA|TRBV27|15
CASSLGYPNTGELFF
TGTGCCAGCAGCCTAGGGTATCCGAACACCGGGGAGCTGTTTTTT
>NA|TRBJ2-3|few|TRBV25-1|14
CASSEPPHTDTQYF
TGTGCCAGCAGTGAACCCCCCCACACAGATACGCAGTATTTT
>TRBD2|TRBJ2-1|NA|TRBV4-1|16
CASSQSSGKIYNEQFF
TGCGCCAGCAGCCAGAGTAGCGGGAAGATATACAATGAGCAGTTCTTC
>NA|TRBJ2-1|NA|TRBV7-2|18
CASSLPRGSGRPRGEQFF
TGTGCCAGCAGCCTCCCTCGGGGGAGCGGACGCCCTAGGGGTGAGCAGTTCTTC
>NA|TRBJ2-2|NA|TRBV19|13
CASSPGQFGELFF
TGTGCCAGTAGTCCCGGACAATTTGGGGAGCTGTTTTTT
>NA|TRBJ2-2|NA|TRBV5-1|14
CASSFSPSGGELFF
TGCGCCAGCAGCTTTAGCCCGTCAGGTGGGGAGCTGTTTTTT
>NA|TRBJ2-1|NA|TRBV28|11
CASAGYNEQFF
TGTGCCTCCGCAGGTTACAATGAGCAGTTCTTC
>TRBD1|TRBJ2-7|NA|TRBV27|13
CASRQGRSYEQYF
TGTGCCAGCAGACAGGGGCGTTCCTACGAGCAGTACTTC
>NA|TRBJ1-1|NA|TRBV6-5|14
CASSSKQRNTEAFF
TGTGCCAGCAGTTCTAAGCAGAGGAACACTGAAGCTTTCTTT
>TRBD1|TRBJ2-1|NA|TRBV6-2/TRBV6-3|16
CASSYSWTGVANEQFF
TGTGCCAGCAGTTACTCATGGACAGGGGTCGCGAATGAGCAGTTCTTC
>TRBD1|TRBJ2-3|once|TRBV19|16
CASSIGSGQGTDTQYF
TGTGCCAGTAGTATAGGCTCCGGACAGGGCACAGATACGCAGTATTTT
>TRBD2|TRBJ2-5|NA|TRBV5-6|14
CASSFTGSGKTQYF
TGTGCCAGCAGCTTTACCGGGAGCGGGAAGACCCAGTACTTC
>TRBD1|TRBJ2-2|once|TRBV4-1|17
CASSPRTGEKNTGELFF
TGCGCCAGCAGCCCGCGGACAGGGGAGAAGAACACCGGGGAGCTGTTTTTT
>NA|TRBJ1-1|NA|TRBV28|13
CASDRRMNTEAFF
TGTGCCAGCGATCGGCGGATGAACACTGAAGCTTTCTTT
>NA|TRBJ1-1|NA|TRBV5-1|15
CASSLVRGAGTEAFF
TGCGCCAGCAGCTTGGTGCGAGGGGCGGGCACTGAAGCTTTCTTT
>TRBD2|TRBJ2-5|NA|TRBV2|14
CASSEYGRAETQYF
TGTGCCAGCAGTGAATACGGGAGGGCGGAGACCCAGTACTTC
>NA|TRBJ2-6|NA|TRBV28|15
CASSLGGAGANVLTF
TGTGCCAGCAGTTTAGGGGGCGCTGGGGCCAACGTCCTGACTTTC
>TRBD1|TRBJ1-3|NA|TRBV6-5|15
CASRSDRGSGNTIYF
TGTGCCAGCAGGTCCGACAGGGGTTCTGGAAACACCATATATTTT
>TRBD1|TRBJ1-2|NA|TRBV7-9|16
CASSSLRTGGNYGYTF
TGTGCCAGCAGCTCGCTAAGGACAGGGGGCAACTATGGCTACACCTTC
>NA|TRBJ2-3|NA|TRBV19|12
CASSISTDTQYF
TGTGCCAGTAGTATAAGCACAGATACGCAGTATTTT
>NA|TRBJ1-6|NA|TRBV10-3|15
CAASPSDSANSPLHF
TGTGCCGCAAGCCCTTCGGACAGTGCTAATTCACCCCTCCACTTT
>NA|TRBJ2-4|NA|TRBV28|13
CASRDTAKNIQYF
TGTGCCAGCAGGGACACAGCCAAAAACATTCAGTACTTC
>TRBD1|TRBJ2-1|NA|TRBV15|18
CATSRLPNRGVPPIGQFF
TGTGCCACCAGCAGACTCCCGAACAGGGGGGTTCCCCCAATTGGGCAGTTCTTC
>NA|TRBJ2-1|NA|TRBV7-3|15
CASSLTSARFNEQFF
TGTGCCAGCAGCTTAACTAGCGCCCGATTCAATGAGCAGTTCTTC
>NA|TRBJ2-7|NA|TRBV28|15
CASSQSGSRSYEQYF
TGTGCCAGCAGTCAGAGCGGAAGCAGATCCTACGAGCAGTACTTC
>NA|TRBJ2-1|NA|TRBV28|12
CATLPTNNEQFF
TGTGCCACCCTCCCCACTAACAATGAGCAGTTCTTC
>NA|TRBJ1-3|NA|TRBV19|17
CASSRPQDGRAFGTIYF
TGTGCCAGTAGTAGACCCCAAGATGGACGGGCTTTTGGCACCATATATTTT
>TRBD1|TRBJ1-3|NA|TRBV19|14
CASHGQGAGNTIYF
TGTGCCAGCCACGGACAGGGGGCGGGAAACACCATATATTTT
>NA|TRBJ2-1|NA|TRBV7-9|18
CASSLLRQGAGVHNEQFF
TGTGCCAGCAGCCTACTCCGCCAGGGGGCGGGAGTACACAATGAGCAGTTCTTC
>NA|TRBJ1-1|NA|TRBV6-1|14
CASSEVEGYTEAFF
TGTGCCAGCAGTGAAGTGGAGGGATACACTGAAGCTTTCTTT
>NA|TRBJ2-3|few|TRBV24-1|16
CATSDSTKGPADTQYF
TGTGCCACCAGTGATAGTACTAAGGGACCGGCAGATACGCAGTATTTT
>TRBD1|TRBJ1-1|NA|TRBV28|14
CASTQGGMNTEAFF
TGTGCCAGCACCCAGGGGGGTATGAACACTGAAGCTTTCTTT
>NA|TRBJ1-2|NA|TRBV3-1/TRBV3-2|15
CASSQRGVGSYGYTF
TGTGCCAGCAGCCAACGGGGTGTAGGTTCCTATGGCTACACCTTC
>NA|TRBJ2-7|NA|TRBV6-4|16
CASSETPGPPPQEQYF
TGTGCCAGCAGTGAGACCCCGGGACCACCACCCCAGGAGCAGTACTTC
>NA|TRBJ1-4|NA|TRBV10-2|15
CASGVAGTANEKLFF
TGCGCCAGCGGGGTAGCCGGGACTGCAAATGAAAAACTGTTTTTT
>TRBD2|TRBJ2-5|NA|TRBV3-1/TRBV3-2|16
CASSQAPSGIQETQYF
TGTGCCAGCAGCCAAGCCCCTAGCGGGATCCAAGAGACCCAGTACTTC
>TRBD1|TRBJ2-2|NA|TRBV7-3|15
CASSLGDRETGELFF
TGTGCCAGCAGCTTAGGGGACAGGGAAACCGGGGAGCTGTTTTTT
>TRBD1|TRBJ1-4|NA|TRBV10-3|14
CATEPGTGNEKLFF
TGTGCCACCGAACCGGGGACAGGGAATGAAAAACTGTTTTTT
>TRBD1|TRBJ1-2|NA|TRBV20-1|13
CSASYQGASGYTF
TGCAGTGCTAGTTACCAGGGGGCTAGTGGCTACACCTTC